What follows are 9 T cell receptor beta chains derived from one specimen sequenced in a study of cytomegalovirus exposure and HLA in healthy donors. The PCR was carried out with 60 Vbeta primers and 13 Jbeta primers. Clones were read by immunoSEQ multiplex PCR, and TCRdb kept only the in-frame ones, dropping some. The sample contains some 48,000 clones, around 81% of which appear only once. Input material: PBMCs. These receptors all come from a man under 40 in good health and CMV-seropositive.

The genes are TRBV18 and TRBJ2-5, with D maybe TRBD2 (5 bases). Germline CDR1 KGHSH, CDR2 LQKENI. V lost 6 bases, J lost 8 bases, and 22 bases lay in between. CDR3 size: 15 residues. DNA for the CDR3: TGTGCCAGCTCGTTGTCTGTGGCAACGGGATTTACCCAGTACTTC. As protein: CASSLSVATGFTQYF.

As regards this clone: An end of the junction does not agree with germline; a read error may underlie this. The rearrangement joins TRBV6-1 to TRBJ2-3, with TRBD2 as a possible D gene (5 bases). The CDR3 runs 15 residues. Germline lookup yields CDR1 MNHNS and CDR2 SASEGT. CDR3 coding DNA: TGTGCCAGCAGAGAAGGATGGGGAGGCACAGATACGCAGTATTTT. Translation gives CASREGWGGTDTQYF.

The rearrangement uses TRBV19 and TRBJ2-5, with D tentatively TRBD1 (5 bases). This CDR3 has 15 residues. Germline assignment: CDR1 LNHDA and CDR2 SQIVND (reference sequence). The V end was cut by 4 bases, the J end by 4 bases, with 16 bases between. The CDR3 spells CASSSRSIQGETQYF. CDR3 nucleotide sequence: TGTGCCAGTAGTAGCCGTTCGATTCAGGGAGAGACCCAGTACTTC.

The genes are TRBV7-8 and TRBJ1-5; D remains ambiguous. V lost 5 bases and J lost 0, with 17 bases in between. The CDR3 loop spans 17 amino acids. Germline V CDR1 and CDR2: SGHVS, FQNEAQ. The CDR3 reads CASSLGPGYDSNQPQHF. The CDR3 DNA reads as TGTGCCAGCAGCCTAGGCCCGGGATACGATAGCAATCAGCCCCAGCATTTT.

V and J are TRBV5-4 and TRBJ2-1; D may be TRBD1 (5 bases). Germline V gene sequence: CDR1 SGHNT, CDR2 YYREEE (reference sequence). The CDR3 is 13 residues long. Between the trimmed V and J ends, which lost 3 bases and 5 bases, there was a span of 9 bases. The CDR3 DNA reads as TGTGCCAGCAGCTACAGGCCCGACAATGAGCAGTTCTTC. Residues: CASSYRPDNEQFF. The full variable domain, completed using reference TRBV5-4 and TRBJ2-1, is ETGVTQSPTHLIKTRGQQVTLRCSSQSGHNTVSWYQQALGQGPQFIFQYYREEENGRGNFPPRFSGLQFPNYSSELNVNALELDDSALYLCASSYRPDNEQFFGPGTRLTVL.

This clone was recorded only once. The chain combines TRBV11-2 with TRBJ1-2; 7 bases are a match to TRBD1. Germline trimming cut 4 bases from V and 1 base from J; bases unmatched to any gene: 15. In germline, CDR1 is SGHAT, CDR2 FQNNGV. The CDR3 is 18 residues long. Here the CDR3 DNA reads TGTGCCAGCAGCTCCTTAAAGGCGACAGGGCGTAATAACTATGGCTACACCTTC. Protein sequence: CASSSLKATGRNNYGYTF.

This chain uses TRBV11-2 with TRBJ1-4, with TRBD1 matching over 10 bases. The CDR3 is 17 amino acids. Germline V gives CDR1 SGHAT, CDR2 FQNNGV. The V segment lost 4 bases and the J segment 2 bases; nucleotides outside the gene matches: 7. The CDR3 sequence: CASSSTGGDLTNEKLFF. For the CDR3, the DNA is TGTGCCAGCAGCTCGACAGGGGGCGACTTGACTAATGAAAAACTGTTTTTT. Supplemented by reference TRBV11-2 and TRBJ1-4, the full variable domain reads EAGVAQSPRYKIIEKRQSVAFWCNPISGHATLYWYQQILGQGPKLLIQFQNNGVVDDSQLPKDRFSAERLKGVDSTLKIQPAKLEDSAVYLCASSSTGGDLTNEKLFFGSGTQLSVL.

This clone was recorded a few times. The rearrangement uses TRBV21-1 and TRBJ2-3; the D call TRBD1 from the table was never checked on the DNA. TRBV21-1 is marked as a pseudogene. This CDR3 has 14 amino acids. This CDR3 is CARVTGARTDTQYF. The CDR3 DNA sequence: TGTGCCAGAGTGACAGGGGCCCGGACAGATACGCAGTATTTT.

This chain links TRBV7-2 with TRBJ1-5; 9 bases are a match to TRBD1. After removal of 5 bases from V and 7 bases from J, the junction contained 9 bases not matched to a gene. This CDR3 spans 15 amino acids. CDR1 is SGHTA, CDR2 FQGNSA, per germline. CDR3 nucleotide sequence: TGTGCCAGCAGCCTAACCCGGACAGGGGACCAGCCCCAGCATTTT. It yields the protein CASSLTRTGDQPQHF.